Reported below is one T cell receptor (beta chain). No antigen is known for it. The data originate from a study of T-cell memory formation after mild COVID-19. Constant-segment primers served in 5'RACE that generated TCR alpha and TCR beta cDNA libraries bearing sample barcodes and UMIs. Each CDR3 protein is one row after TCRdb ran MiXCR on the 5' RACE reads. The sample shows approximately 230,000 distinct CDR3 sequences, approximately 16% of them seen only once. The V end lost 4 bases, the J end lost 4 bases, and 15 bases lay between the germline ends. Germline lookup yields CDR1 SQVTM and CDR2 ANQGSEA. The CDR3 loop spans 14 amino acids. Study observations and caveats: The CD4+ clones that contracted clustered mainly within CM and EM, and the CD8+ clones concentrated in EMRA. Prior to infection, memory already included some responding clones, suggesting cross-reactive memory joined. Balance between CD4 and CD8 was seen in clones contracting day 15 to 85, and a CD4+ lean was seen in later expanders.

This rearrangement joins TRBV29-1 to TRBJ2-3; possible D gene TRBD1, 5 bases. Sample: PBMCs or a T cell subset sorted from them (not recorded which). The sequence derives from a man between 18 and 29 years old who had mild COVID-19 (a few samples of this study predate the infection). Cell type and time point are not known. CDR3 protein: CSVGPLGRADTQYF. The CDR3 region has the DNA TGCAGCGTTGGCCCCCTCGGCAGGGCAGATACGCAGTATTTT.